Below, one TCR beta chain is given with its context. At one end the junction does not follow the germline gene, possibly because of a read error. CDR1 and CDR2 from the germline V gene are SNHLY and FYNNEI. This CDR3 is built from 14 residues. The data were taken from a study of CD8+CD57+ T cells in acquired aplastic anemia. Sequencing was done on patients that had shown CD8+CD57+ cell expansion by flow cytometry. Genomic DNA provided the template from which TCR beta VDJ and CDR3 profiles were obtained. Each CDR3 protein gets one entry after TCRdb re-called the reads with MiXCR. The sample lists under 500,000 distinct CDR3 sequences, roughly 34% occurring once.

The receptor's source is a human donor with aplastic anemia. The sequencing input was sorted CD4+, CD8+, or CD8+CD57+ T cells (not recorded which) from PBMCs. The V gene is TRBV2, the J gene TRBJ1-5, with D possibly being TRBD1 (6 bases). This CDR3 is CASSDGGAGQPQHF. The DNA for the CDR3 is TGTGCCAGCAGTGATGGGGGCGCGGGTCAGCCCCAGCACTTT.